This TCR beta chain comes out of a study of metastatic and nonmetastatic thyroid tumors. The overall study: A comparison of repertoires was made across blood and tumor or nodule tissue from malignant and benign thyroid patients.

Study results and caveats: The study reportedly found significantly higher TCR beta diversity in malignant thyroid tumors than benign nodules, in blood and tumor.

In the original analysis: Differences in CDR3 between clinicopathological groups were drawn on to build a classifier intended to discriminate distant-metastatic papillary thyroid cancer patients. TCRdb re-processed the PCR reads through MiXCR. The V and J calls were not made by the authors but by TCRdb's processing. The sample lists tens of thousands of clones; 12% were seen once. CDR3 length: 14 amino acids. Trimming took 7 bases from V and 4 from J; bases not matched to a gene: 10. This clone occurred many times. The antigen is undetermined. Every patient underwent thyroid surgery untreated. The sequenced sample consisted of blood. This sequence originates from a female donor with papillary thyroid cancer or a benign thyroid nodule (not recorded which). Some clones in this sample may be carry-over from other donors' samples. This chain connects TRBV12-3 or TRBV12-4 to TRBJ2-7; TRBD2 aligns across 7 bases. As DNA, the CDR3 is TGTGCCAGCATCCCACGGGGACTACCTTACGAGCAGTACTTC. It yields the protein CASIPRGLPYEQYF.